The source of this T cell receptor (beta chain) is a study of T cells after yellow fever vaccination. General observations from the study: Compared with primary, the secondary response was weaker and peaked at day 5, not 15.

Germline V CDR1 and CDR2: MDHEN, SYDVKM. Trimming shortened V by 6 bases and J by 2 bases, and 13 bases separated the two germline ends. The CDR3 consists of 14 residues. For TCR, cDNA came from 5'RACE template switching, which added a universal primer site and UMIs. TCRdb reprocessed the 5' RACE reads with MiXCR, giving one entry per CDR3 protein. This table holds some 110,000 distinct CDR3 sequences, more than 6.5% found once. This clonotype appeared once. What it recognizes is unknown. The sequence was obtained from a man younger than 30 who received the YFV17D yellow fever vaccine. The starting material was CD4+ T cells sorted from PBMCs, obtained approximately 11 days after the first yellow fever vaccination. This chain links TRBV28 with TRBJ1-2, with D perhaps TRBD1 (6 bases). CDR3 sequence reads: CASSAGTKNYGYTF. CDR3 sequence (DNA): TGTGCCAGCAGCGCCGGGACAAAAAACTATGGCTACACCTTC.